Below are 26 T cell receptor beta chains sequenced from a single sample in a study of blood T cell repertoires in COVID-19. TCRdb keeps only in-frame clones here, not all; method: immunoSEQ multiplex PCR. The sample consists of under 250,000 clones, about four fifths of them appearing once. Sequencing was done on a sample of PBMCs or T cells enriched from blood (not recorded which). These receptors were collected from a woman in her fifties or sixties who had been exposed to COVID-19.

J is TRBJ1-1 and V is TRBV6-5; 7 bases are shared with TRBD1. The CDR3 has 14 amino acids. Germline assignment: CDR1 MNHEY and CDR2 SVGAGI. The trim removed 6 bases at V and 1 base at J, leaving 5 bases unmatched. In DNA, the CDR3 is TGTGCCAGCAGAAGACAGGGCCCGAACACTGAAGCTTTCTTT. This encodes CASRRQGPNTEAFF.

The genes are TRBV15 and TRBJ1-2, with D perhaps TRBD1 (6 bases). Germline V CDR1 and CDR2: LNHNV, YYDKDF (reference sequence). The CDR3 runs to 16 residues. V was clipped by 2 bases and J by 0 bases, with 13 bases between them. The CDR3 DNA is TGTGCCACCAGCAGATTTCGGGACACTCCTAACTATGGCTACACCTTC. As protein: CATSRFRDTPNYGYTF.

The V gene is TRBV23-1, the J gene TRBJ2-1; 10 bases map to TRBD1. Being an ORF, TRBV23-1 has a function that is uncertain. The CDR3 has 16 amino acids. Unmatched junction bases numbered 8, after V lost 0 bases and J lost 9 bases. This chain's CDR3 is CASSQSRDRGAGEQFF. DNA for the CDR3: TGCGCCAGCAGTCAATCGAGGGACAGGGGCGCGGGTGAGCAGTTCTTC.

Comments on this clone: One end of the junction is discordant with germline, which a read error may explain. The V and J genes are TRBV6-5 and TRBJ2-5, with 13 bases fitting TRBD2. The CDR3 totals 14 residues. In germline, CDR1 is MNHEY, CDR2 SVGAGI. CDR3 protein: CASRTSGGQGTQYF. CDR3 in DNA: TGTGCCAGCAGGACTAGCGGGGGGCAAGGGACCCAGTACTTC.

The CDR3 DNA reads TGTGCCTGGAGTGTAGCTAGCTACGAGCAGTACTTC. Encoded protein: CAWSVASYEQYF. The V and J genes are TRBV30 and TRBJ2-7; D uncertain. Germline CDR1 is GTSNPN and CDR2 is SVGIG (reference sequence). This CDR3 contains 12 residues. V lost 0 bases to trimming and J lost 3 bases, with 6 bases between them.

J is TRBJ2-5 and V is TRBV5-1, with 7 bases identical to TRBD1. Germline V gives CDR1 SGHRS, CDR2 YFSETQ. This CDR3 comprises 13 residues. The J segment lost 5 bases and the V segment lost 4 bases, leaving 5 bases of the junction unmatched. The CDR3 DNA reads as TGCGCCAGCAGCCCAACAGGGGCCGAGACCCAGTACTTC. This sequence encodes CASSPTGAETQYF.

J is TRBJ2-2 and V is TRBV29-1; the match to TRBD1 covers 8 bases. The germline CDR1 and CDR2 sequences are SQVTM and ANQGSEA. The CDR3 has 13 residues. With V trimmed by 4 bases and J by 5 bases, 3 bases remained unmatched. The CDR3 nucleotides are TGCAGCGTTGGGGACAGGTTAACCGGGGAGCTGTTTTTT. It specifies CSVGDRLTGELFF.

The CDR3 region has the DNA TGTGCCAGCAGTGAATACGGCACAGGGAACTCACCCCTCCACTTT. Encoded protein: CASSEYGTGNSPLHF. This chain uses TRBV25-1 with TRBJ1-6; D is perhaps TRBD1 (6 bases). The ends were cut back, 0 bases at V and 10 bases at J, with 13 bases in the middle. The CDR3 consists of 15 residues. Germline V gene data show CDR1 as MGHDK and CDR2 as SYGVNS.

This clone was seen more than once but under ten times. V usage is TRBV10-2 and J usage is TRBJ2-7, with D possibly matching TRBD2 (6 bases). Trimming took 6 bases from V and 5 from J, leaving 11 bases between them. CDR3 length: 12 residues. CDR1 is WSHSY and CDR2 is SAAADI in the germline V gene. The CDR3 DNA sequence: TGCGCCAGCAGCGGGGGTATCAACGAGCAGTACTTC. Encoded protein: CASSGGINEQYF.

V and J are TRBV19 and TRBJ2-7; 10 bases line up with TRBD1. The germline CDR1 and CDR2 sequences are LNHDA and SQIVND (reference sequence). This CDR3 has 15 amino acids. The V gene end was trimmed by 3 bases and the J gene end by 2 bases; junction bases not matched to a gene: 4. As DNA, the CDR3 is TGTGCCAGTAGTATGGGACAGGGGAATCCCTACGAGCAGTACTTC. It is translated as CASSMGQGNPYEQYF.

This rearrangement joins TRBV3-1 (or the pseudogene TRBV3-2) to TRBJ1-2, with D hard to call. The CDR3 contains 16 residues. V lost 2 bases and J lost 0, with 13 bases in between. The germline V gene has CDR1 LGHDT and CDR2 YNNKEL (reference sequence). CDR3 DNA: TGTGCCAGCAGCCAAATGAGGGCCCAAGCTAACTATGGCTACACCTTC. Residues: CASSQMRAQANYGYTF.

This chain connects TRBV2 to TRBJ2-3; TRBD1 matches at 9 bases. V trimming: 3 bases; J trimming: 1 base; junction bases outside the gene matches: 8. The CDR3 spans 17 residues. Germline-derived CDR1 and CDR2 are SNHLY and FYNNEI. CDR3 coding DNA: TGTGCCAGCAGTGATGGTCGGGGACAGGGACGCACAGATACGCAGTATTTT. Translation gives CASSDGRGQGRTDTQYF. Filled out from reference TRBV2 and TRBJ2-3, the complete variable domain reads EPEVTQTPSHQVTQMGQEVILRCVPISNHLYFYWYRQILGQKVEFLVSFYNNEISEKSEIFDDQFSVERPDGSNFTLKIRSTKLEDSAMYFCASSDGRGQGRTDTQYFGPGTRLTVL.

The chain uses TRBV6-5 and TRBJ2-5, with D perhaps TRBD2 (6 bases). CDR3 length equals 14 residues. Germline-derived CDR1 and CDR2 are MNHEY and SVGAGI. The V and J ends lost 8 bases and 0 bases respectively, with 13 bases between them. CDR3 DNA sequence: TGTGCCAGCCGGGGGAGTTGGTACCAAGAGACCCAGTACTTC. Amino acids: CASRGSWYQETQYF.

This chain joins TRBV3-1 (or the pseudogene TRBV3-2) and TRBJ1-1, with 7 nucleotides matching TRBD1. Germline assignment: CDR1 LGHDT and CDR2 YNNKEL (reference sequence). Germline trimming cut 4 bases from V and 1 base from J; bases unmatched to any gene: 0. The CDR3 sequence is 13 residues long. Here the CDR3 DNA reads TGTGCCAGCAGCCGGACAGGGAACACTGAAGCTTTCTTT. It codes for CASSRTGNTEAFF.

The count of this clone is one. The chain carries TRBV27 and TRBJ1-2; TRBD1 matches at 9 bases. The CDR3 has 13 amino acids. Germline values: CDR1 MNHEY, CDR2 SMNVEV (reference sequence). V gave up 4 bases and J gave up 4 bases; unmatched junction bases: 1. The CDR3 bases are TGTGCCAGCAGTTCGGACAGGGGCTATGGCTACACCTTC. This gives the protein CASSSDRGYGYTF.

There are many counts of this clone. V gene TRBV28 combines with J gene TRBJ2-5; possible D gene TRBD2, 5 bases. Per germline, CDR1 MDHEN and CDR2 SYDVKM. V dropped 5 bases and J dropped 3 bases, with 16 bases sitting between them. This CDR3 comprises 15 residues. The CDR3 bases are TGTGCCAGCAGTCGGACTTCCCGGATAGAAGAGACCCAGTACTTC. This codes for CASSRTSRIEETQYF.

This chain joins TRBV7-9 and TRBJ2-3, with D uncertain. CDR1 is SEHNR and CDR2 is FQNEAQ in the germline V gene (reference sequence). The CDR3 has 12 amino acids. V was trimmed by 5 bases and J by 4 bases, leaving 7 bases between them. Here the CDR3 reads CASSPGSDTQYF. Written as DNA, the CDR3 is TGTGCCAGCAGCCCCGGGTCAGATACGCAGTATTTT.

The chain recombines TRBV19 with TRBJ1-5; 8 bases match TRBD1. The length of the CDR3 is 16 residues. J was trimmed by 2 bases and V by 3 bases; bases with no gene match: 6. The V gene's germline CDR1 is LNHDA and CDR2 SQIVND (reference sequence). CDR3 nucleotide sequence: TGTGCCAGTAGTATGGAGCGGGGACAGGGCAATCAGCCCCAGCATTTT. Amino acids: CASSMERGQGNQPQHF.

The chain has TRBV2 and TRBJ1-2; a possible D gene is TRBD1 (6 bases). The ends were cut back, 5 bases at V and 0 bases at J, with 19 bases in the middle. This CDR3 region has 17 residues. Germline CDR1 and CDR2: SNHLY and FYNNEI. CDR3 protein: CASSLSPTEGANYGYTF. DNA for the CDR3: TGTGCCAGCAGTCTATCACCGACAGAGGGGGCTAACTATGGCTACACCTTC.

V and J are TRBV5-5 and TRBJ2-7; 11 positions agree with TRBD2. Unmatched junction bases numbered 4, after V lost 2 bases and J lost 3 bases. Germline-derived CDR1 and CDR2 are SGHKS and YYEKEE (reference sequence). The CDR3 has 15 residues. CDR3 protein: CASSFTSGGLYEQYF. The CDR3 nucleotides are TGTGCCAGCAGCTTTACTAGCGGGGGCCTCTACGAGCAGTACTTC.

The genes are TRBV19 and TRBJ2-3; TRBD2 matches 8 bases. This CDR3 contains 14 residues. Germline CDR1 reads LNHDA; CDR2 reads SQIVND (reference sequence). After removal of 7 bases from V and 3 bases from J, the junction contained 6 bases not matched to a gene. The CDR3, as DNA: TGTGCCAGTACGCGCCGGGGGGGAACAGATACGCAGTATTTT. It is translated as CASTRRGGTDTQYF.

A remark on this clone: This same CDR3 is encoded by further DNA sequences in the sample. The V call is TRBV7-2, the J call TRBJ1-5; D not certain. CDR3 length: 14 amino acids. In germline, CDR1 is SGHTA, CDR2 FQGNSA. V was shortened by 1 base and J by 0 bases, with 4 bases between the two germline ends. This CDR3 reads CASSLDYSNQPQHF. Here the CDR3 DNA reads TGTGCCAGCAGCTTAGACTATAGCAATCAGCCCCAGCATTTT.

This chain connects TRBV20-1 to TRBJ2-3; TRBD2 matches 8 bases. This CDR3 is 14 amino acids long. From germline, CDR1 is DFQATT and CDR2 SNEGSKA (reference sequence). The V gene end was trimmed by 3 bases and the J gene end by 2 bases; junction bases not matched to a gene: 4. As DNA, the CDR3 is TGCAGTGCTAGTGCGGGGGGCAACACAGATACGCAGTATTTT. This sequence encodes CSASAGGNTDTQYF.

The chain couples TRBV2 to TRBJ2-3; 9 nucleotides line up with TRBD2. V dropped 7 bases and J dropped 2; count of bases not matched to a gene: 7. This CDR3 comprises 15 residues. Germline V CDR1 and CDR2: SNHLY, FYNNEI. For the CDR3, the DNA is TGTGCCAGCAAAAGGGCTAGCGGGACCACAGATACGCAGTATTTT. Amino acids: CASKRASGTTDTQYF.

The V and J genes are TRBV10-3 and TRBJ1-5, with 12 positions matching TRBD1. The CDR3 spans 15 residues. V trimming: 2 bases; J trimming: 7 bases; junction bases outside the gene matches: 3. The V gene's germline CDR1 is ENHRY and CDR2 SYGVKD. The CDR3 protein is CAISEPGQGAQPQHF. The CDR3 nucleotides are TGTGCCATCAGTGAGCCGGGACAGGGGGCCCAGCCCCAGCATTTT.

V and J are TRBV6-1 and TRBJ1-5; perhaps TRBD1 as D (5 bases). CDR1 and CDR2 from the germline V gene are MNHNS and SASEGT. The CDR3 is 16 residues long. V lost 2 bases, J lost 0 bases, and 11 bases lay in between. CDR3 loop: CASSETGGYSNQPQHF. The CDR3, as DNA: TGTGCCAGCAGTGAAACGGGGGGGTATAGCAATCAGCCCCAGCATTTT.